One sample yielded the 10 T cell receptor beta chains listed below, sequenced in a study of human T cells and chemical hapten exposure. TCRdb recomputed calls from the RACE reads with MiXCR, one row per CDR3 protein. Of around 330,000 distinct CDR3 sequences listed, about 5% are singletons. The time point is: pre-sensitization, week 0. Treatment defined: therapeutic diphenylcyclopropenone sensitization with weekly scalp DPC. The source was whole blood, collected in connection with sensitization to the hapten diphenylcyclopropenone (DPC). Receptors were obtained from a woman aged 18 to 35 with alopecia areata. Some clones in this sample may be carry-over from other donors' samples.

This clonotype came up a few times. The CDR3 protein is CASSLYGLGGAEDTQYF. The CDR3 bases are TGTGCCAGCAGTTTATACGGGCTAGGGGGCGCGGAAGATACGCAGTATTTT. The V call is TRBV12-3 or TRBV12-4, the J call TRBJ2-3; 7 bases map to TRBD1. The CDR3 is 17 residues long. J lost 5 bases, V lost 2 bases, and 13 bases had no gene match.

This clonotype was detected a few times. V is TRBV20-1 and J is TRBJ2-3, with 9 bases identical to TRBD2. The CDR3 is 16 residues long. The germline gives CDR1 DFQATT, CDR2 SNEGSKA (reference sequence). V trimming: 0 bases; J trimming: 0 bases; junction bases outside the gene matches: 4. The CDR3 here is CSARDWRGGSTDTQYF. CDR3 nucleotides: TGCAGTGCTAGAGACTGGCGGGGGGGCAGCACAGATACGCAGTATTTT.

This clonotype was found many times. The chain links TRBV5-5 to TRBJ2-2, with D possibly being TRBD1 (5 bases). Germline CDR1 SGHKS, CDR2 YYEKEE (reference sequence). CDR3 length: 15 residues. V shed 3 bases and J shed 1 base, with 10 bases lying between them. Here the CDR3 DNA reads TGTGCCAGCAGCTCTCAAGACAGGAACACCGGGGAGCTGTTTTTT. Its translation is CASSSQDRNTGELFF. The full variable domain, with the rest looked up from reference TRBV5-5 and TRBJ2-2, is DAGVTQSPTHLIKTRGQQVTLRCSPISGHKSVSWYQQVLGQGPQFIFQYYEKEERGRGNFPDRFSARQFPNYSSELNVNALLLGDSALYLCASSSQDRNTGELFFGEGSRLTVL.

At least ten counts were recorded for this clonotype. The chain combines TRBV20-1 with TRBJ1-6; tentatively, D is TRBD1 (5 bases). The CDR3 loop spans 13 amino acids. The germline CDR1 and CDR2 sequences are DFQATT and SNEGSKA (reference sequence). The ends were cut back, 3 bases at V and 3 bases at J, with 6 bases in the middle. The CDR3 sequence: CSASQGYNSPLHF. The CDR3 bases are TGCAGTGCTAGTCAGGGCTATAATTCACCCCTCCACTTT.

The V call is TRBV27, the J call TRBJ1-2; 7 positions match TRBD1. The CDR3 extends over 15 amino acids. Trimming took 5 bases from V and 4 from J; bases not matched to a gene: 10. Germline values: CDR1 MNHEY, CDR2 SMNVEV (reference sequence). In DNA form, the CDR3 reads TGTGCCAGCAGTCTATTCTCGACAGGGTCCTATGGCTACACCTTC. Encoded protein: CASSLFSTGSYGYTF.

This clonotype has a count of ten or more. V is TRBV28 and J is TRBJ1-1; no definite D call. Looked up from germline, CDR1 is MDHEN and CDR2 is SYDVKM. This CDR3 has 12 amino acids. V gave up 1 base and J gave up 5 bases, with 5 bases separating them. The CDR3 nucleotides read TGTGCCAGCAGTTTATACGGGACTGAAGCTTTCTTT. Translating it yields CASSLYGTEAFF.

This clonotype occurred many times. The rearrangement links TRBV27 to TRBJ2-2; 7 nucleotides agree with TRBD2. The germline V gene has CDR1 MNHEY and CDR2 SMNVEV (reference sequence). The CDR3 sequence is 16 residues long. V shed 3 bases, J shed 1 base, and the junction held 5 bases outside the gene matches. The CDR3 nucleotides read TGTGCCAGCAGTTTCCGTCTAGCGGAGAACACCGGGGAGCTGTTTTTT. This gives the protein CASSFRLAENTGELFF.

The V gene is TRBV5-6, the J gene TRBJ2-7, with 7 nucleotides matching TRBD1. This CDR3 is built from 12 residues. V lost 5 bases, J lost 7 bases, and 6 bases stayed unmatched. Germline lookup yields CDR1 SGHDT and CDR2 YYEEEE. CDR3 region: CASRRDSREQYF. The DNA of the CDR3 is TGTGCCAGCAGACGGGACAGCCGGGAGCAGTACTTC.

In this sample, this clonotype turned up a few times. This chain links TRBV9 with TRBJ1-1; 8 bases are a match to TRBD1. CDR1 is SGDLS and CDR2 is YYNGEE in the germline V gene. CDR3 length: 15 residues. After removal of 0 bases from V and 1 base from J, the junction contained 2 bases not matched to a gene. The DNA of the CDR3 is TGTGCCAGCAGCGTAGGGACAGGGCAGAACACTGAAGCTTTCTTT. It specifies CASSVGTGQNTEAFF.

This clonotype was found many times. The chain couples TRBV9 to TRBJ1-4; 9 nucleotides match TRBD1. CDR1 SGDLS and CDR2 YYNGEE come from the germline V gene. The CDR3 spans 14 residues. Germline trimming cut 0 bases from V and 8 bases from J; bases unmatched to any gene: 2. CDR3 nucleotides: TGTGCCAGCAGCGTAGACAGGGGGCGCGAAAAACTGTTTTTT. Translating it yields CASSVDRGREKLFF.